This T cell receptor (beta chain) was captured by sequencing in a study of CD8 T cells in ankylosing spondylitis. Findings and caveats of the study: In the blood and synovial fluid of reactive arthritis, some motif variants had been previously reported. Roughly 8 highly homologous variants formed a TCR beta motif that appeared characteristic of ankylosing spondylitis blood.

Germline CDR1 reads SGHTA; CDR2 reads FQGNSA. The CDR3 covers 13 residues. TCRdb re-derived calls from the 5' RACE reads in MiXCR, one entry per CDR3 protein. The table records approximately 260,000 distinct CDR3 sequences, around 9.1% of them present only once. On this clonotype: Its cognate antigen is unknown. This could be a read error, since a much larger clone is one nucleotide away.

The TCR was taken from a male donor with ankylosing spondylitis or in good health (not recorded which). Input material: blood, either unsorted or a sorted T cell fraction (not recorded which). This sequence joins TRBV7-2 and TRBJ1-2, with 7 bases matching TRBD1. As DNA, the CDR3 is TGTGCCGGCAGCTCAGGGACAGACTATGGCTACACCTTC. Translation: CAGSSGTDYGYTF.